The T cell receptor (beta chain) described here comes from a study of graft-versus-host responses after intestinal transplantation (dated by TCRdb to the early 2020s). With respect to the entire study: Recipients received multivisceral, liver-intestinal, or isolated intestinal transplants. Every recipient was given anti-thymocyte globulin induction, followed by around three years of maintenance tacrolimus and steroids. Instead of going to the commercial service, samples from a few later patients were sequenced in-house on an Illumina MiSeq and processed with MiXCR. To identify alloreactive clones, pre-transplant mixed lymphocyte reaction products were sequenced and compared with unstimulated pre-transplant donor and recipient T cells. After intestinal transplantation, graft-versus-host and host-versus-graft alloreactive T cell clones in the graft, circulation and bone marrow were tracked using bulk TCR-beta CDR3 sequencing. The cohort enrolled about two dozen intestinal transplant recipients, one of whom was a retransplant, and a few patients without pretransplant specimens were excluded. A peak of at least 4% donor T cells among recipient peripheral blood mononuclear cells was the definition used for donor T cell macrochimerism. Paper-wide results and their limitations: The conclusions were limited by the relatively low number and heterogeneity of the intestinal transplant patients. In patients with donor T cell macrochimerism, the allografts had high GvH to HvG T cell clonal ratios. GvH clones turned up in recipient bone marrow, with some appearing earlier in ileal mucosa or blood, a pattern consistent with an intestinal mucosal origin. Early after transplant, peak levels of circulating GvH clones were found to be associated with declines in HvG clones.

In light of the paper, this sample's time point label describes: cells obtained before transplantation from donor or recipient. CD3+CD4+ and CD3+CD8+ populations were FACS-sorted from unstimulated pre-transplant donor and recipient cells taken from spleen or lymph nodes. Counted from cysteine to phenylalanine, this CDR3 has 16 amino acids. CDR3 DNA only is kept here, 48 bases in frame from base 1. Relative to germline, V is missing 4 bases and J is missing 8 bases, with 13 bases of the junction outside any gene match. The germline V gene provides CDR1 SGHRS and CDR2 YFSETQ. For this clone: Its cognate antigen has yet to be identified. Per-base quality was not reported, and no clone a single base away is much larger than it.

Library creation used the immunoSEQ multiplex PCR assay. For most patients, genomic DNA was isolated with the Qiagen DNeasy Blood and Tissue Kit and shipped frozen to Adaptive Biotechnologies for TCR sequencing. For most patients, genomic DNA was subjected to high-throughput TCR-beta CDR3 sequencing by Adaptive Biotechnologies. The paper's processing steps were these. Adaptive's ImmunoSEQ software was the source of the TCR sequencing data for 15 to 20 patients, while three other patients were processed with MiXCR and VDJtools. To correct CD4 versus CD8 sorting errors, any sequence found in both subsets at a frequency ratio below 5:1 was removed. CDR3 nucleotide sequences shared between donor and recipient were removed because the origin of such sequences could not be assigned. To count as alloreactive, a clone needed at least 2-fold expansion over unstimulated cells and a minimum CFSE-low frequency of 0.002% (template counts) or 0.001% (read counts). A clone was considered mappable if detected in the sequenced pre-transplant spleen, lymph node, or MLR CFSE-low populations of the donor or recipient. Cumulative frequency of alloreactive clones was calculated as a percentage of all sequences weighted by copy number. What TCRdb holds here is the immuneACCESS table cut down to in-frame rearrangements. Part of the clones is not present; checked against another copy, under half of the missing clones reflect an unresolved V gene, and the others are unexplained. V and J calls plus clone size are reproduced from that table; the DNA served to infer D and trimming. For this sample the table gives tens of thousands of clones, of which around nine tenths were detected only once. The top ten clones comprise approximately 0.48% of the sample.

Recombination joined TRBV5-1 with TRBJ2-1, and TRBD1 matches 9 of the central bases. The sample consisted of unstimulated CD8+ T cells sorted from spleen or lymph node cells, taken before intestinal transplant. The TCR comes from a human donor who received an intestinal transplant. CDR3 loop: CASSIERDRVGHEQFF. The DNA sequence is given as TGCGCCAGCAGCATCGAGCGGGACAGGGTAGGGCATGAGCAGTTCTTC.